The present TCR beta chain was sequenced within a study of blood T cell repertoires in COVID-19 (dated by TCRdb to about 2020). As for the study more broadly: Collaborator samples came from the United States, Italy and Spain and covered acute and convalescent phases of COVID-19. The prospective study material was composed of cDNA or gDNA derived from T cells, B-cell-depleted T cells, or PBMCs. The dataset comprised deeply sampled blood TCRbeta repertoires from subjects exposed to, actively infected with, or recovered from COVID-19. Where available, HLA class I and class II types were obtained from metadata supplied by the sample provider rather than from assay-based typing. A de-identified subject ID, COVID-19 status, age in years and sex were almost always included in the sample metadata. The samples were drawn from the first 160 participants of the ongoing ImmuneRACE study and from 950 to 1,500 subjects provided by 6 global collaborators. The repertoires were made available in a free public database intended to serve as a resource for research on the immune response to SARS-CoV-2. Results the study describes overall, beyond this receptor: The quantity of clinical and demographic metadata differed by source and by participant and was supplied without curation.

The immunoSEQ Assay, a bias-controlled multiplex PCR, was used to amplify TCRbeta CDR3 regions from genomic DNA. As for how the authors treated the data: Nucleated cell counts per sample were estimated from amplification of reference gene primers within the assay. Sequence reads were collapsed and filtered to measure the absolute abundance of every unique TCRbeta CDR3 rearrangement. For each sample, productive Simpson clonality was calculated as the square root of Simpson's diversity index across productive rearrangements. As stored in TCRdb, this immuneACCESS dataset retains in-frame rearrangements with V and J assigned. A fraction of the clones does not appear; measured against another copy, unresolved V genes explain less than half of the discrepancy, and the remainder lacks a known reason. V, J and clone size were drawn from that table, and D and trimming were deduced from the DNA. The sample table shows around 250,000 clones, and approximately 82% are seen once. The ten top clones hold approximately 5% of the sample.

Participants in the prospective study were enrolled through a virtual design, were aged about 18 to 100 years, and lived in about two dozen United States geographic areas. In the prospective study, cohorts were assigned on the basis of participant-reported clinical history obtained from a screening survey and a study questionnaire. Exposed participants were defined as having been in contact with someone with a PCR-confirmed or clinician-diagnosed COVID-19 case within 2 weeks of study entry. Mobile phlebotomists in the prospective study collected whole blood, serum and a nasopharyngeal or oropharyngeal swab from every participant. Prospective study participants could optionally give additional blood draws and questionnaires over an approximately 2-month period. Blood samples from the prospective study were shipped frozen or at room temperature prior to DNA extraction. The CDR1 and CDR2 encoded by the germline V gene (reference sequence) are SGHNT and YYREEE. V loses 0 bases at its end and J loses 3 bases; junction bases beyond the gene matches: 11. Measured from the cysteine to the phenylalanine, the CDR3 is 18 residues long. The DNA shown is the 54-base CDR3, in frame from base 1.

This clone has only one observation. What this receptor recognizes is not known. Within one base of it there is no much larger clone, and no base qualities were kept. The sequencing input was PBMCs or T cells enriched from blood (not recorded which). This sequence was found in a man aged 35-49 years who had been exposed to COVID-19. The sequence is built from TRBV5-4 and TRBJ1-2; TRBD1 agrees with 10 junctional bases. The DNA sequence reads TGTGCCAGCAGCTTGGCCGGGACAGGGGTTCGGGAGGACTATGGCTACACCTTC. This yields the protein CASSLAGTGVREDYGYTF.